A single TCR beta chain is shown here with its context. The CDR3 covers 13 residues. Trimming removed 3 bases at V and 7 bases at J, with 10 bases between. This entry belongs to a study of control samples from healthy donors and cancer patients. TCRdb keeps only in-frame clones here, not all; method: immunoSEQ multiplex PCR. The data show about 160,000 clones, around 93% seen once. Source material: blood. This chain uses TRBV12-3 or TRBV12-4 with TRBJ2-1; D possibly corresponds to TRBD2 (6 bases). The TCR comes from a woman aged 60-75 years in good health. The CDR3 coding sequence is TGTGCCAGCAGTTTCGTAGGGAGGAATGAGCAGTTCTTC. Translation gives CASSFVGRNEQFF.